This paragraph reports one T cell receptor beta chain. This CDR3 contains 18 residues. The germline V gene has CDR1 SGHTA and CDR2 FQGNSA. V lost 5 bases and J 5 bases, leaving 27 bases between the germline ends. This entry belongs to a study of OX40 agonist ivuxolimab in advanced cancers. TCRdb keeps only in-frame clones here, not all; method: immunoSEQ multiplex PCR. The table has about 110,000 clones, about 91% seen once. The genes are TRBV7-2 and TRBJ1-2; D remains ambiguous. Here the sequenced sample was CD4+ or CD8+ T cells sorted from blood, taken in a trial of the OX40 agonist ivuxolimab. The clonotype originates from an adult with an advanced solid tumor such as melanoma, head and neck, liver or kidney cancer. CDR3 sequence reads: CASSPRGLSRRLRYGYTF. In nucleotides, the CDR3 is TGTGCCAGCAGCCCCCGGGGTTTGTCCAGAAGACTTAGGTATGGCTACACCTTC.